Below, 19 T cell receptor beta chains from the same sample are listed, as sequenced in a study of blood T cell repertoires in COVID-19 (dated by TCRdb to about 2020). The method behind the library was the immunoSEQ multiplex PCR assay. TCRdb's version of the immuneACCESS table is confined to in-frame rearrangements and falls short of the full clone set. An unresolved V gene accounts for under half of the shortfall where checked; the remainder is of unknown origin. The sample includes under 200,000 clones, with about nine tenths observed a single time. Of the sample, approximately 0.8% falls within the top ten clones. The sequenced material came from PBMCs or T cells enriched from blood (not recorded which). The receptors shown here come from a young woman who had recovered from COVID-19.

The chain recombines TRBV30 with TRBJ1-4; D remains unclear. Looked up from germline, CDR1 is GTSNPN and CDR2 is SVGIG (reference sequence). The CDR3 runs to 13 residues. Trimming left V 2 bases short and J 7 bases short, with 11 bases between. The CDR3 DNA follows: TGTGCCTGGAGTAAACGGACTCCTGAAAAACTGTTTTTT. Protein sequence: CAWSKRTPEKLFF.

This chain links TRBV25-1 with TRBJ1-1, with D possibly TRBD1 on 5 matching bases. V shed 4 bases and J shed 7 bases, with 19 bases lying between them. Germline V gene lookup returns CDR1 MGHDK and CDR2 SYGVNS. The CDR3 covers 15 residues. The CDR3 bases are TGTGCCAGCAGTGTAGGGGTTTCACGGGTCGGTGAAGCTTTCTTT. Its protein is CASSVGVSRVGEAFF. Together with reference TRBV25-1 and TRBJ1-1, the CDR3 gives the full variable domain: EADIYQTPRYLVIGTGKKITLECSQTMGHDKMYWYQQDPGMELHLIHYSYGVNSTEKGDLSSESTVSRIRTEHFPLTLESARPSHTSQYLCASSVGVSRVGEAFFGQGTRLTVV.

This clone was counted between two and nine times. V usage is TRBV7-6 and J usage is TRBJ2-1, with TRBD2 matching over 8 bases. The CDR3 contains 16 residues. CDR1 and CDR2 (germline): SGHVS, FNYEAQ. Trimming removed 4 bases from V and 5 bases from J; junction bases left unmatched: 10. DNA of the CDR3: TGTGCCAGCAGCTCCCGAGCGGGAGCTACTAACAATGAGCAGTTCTTC. It encodes CASSSRAGATNNEQFF.

A single count supports this clone. The chain is built from TRBV28 and TRBJ1-5, with D possibly matching TRBD1 (6 bases). This CDR3 has 15 residues. V lost 5 bases, J lost 7 bases, and 18 bases lay in between. Germline V CDR1 and CDR2: MDHEN, SYDVKM. The CDR3 region is CASSLTGWEDQPQHF. The CDR3 DNA is TGTGCCAGCAGTCTGACAGGTTGGGAAGACCAGCCCCAGCATTTT.

V is TRBV4-3 and J is TRBJ2-1, with 15 bases fitting TRBD2. Germline V CDR1 and CDR2: LGHNA, YSLEER. The CDR3 consists of 16 residues. After removal of 4 bases from V and 4 bases from J, the junction contained 2 bases not matched to a gene. Here the CDR3 reads CASSPGLAGGYNEQFF. The CDR3 DNA is TGCGCCAGCAGCCCAGGACTAGCGGGAGGGTACAATGAGCAGTTCTTC.

The genes are TRBV30 and TRBJ1-1; D is perhaps TRBD1 (5 bases). V gave up 2 bases and J gave up 3 bases, with 19 bases separating them. The CDR3 has 16 amino acids. The germline V gene has CDR1 GTSNPN and CDR2 SVGIG (reference sequence). The CDR3 loop is CAWSSWGGRDHTEAFF. CDR3 DNA sequence: TGTGCCTGGAGTAGTTGGGGCGGGCGGGACCACACTGAAGCTTTCTTT.

The rearrangement joins TRBV14 to TRBJ2-1, with 9 bases identical to TRBD2. The V and J ends lost 1 base and 4 bases, in that order; junction bases with no gene match: 11. The CDR3 contains 18 residues. Looked up from germline, CDR1 is SGHDN and CDR2 is FVKESK. DNA for the CDR3: TGTGCCAGCAGCCAAGGAAGGCGGGCTAGCGGGGTATACAATGAGCAGTTCTTC. Translation: CASSQGRRASGVYNEQFF.

This chain connects TRBV11-1 to TRBJ2-3, with D tentatively TRBD2 (6 bases). Germline V lookup: CDR1 SGHAT, CDR2 FQDESV (reference sequence). The CDR3 consists of 16 residues. With 2 bases removed from V and 11 bases from J, the gap between germline ends came to 23 bases. This CDR3 is CASSLPAGTSGRRQYF. DNA for the CDR3: TGTGCCAGCAGCTTACCGGCCGGGACTTCAGGCAGGCGGCAGTATTTT. Combining the CDR3 with reference TRBV11-1 and TRBJ2-3 gives the whole variable domain EAEVAQSPRYKITEKSQAVAFWCDPISGHATLYWYRQILGQGPELLVQFQDESVVDDSQLPKDRFSAERLKGVDSTLKIQPAELGDSAMYLCASSLPAGTSGRRQYFGPGTRLTVL.

V is TRBV5-4 and J is TRBJ1-3; D might be TRBD1 (5 bases). CDR3 length: 15 amino acids. The V gene's germline CDR1 is SGHNT and CDR2 YYREEE (reference sequence). V dropped 0 bases and J dropped 0 bases, with 7 bases sitting between them. CDR3 sequence (DNA): TGTGCCAGCAGCTTGGAGACAGTCTCTGGAAACACCATATATTTT. Amino acids: CASSLETVSGNTIYF.

This sequence joins TRBV2 and TRBJ1-6; TRBD1 agrees at 8 bases. Germline values: CDR1 SNHLY, CDR2 FYNNEI. The V segment lost 6 bases and the J segment 1 base; nucleotides outside the gene matches: 2. The CDR3 has 15 residues. This chain's CDR3 is CASRDRASYNSPLHF. CDR3 DNA: TGTGCCAGCAGGGACAGGGCTTCCTATAATTCACCCCTCCACTTT.

This chain uses TRBV19 with TRBJ2-7; maybe TRBD2 (6 bases). Germline V gene lookup returns CDR1 LNHDA and CDR2 SQIVND (reference sequence). Trimming removed 1 base from V and 0 bases from J, with 19 bases in between. The CDR3 totals 18 residues. CDR3 protein: CASSIAPLAGTGSYEQYF. DNA of the CDR3: TGTGCCAGTAGTATAGCCCCCTTGGCGGGAACGGGCTCCTACGAGCAGTACTTC.

This chain connects TRBV11-2 to TRBJ1-2; D not certain. Germline lookup yields CDR1 SGHAT and CDR2 FQNNGV. This CDR3 is 16 amino acids long. Between the trimmed V and J ends, which lost 4 bases and 5 bases, there was a span of 20 bases. The CDR3 DNA reads as TGTGCCAGCAGCTCCACCACTTCCGATTATGAGTATGGCTACACCTTC. Protein sequence: CASSSTTSDYEYGYTF.

There are a few counts of this clone. This sequence joins TRBV7-9 and TRBJ2-7; 9 nucleotides match TRBD1. Per the germline V gene, CDR1 is SEHNR and CDR2 is FQNEAQ (reference sequence). CDR3 length equals 15 residues. V was pared by 5 bases and J by 2 bases, with 7 bases of the junction left unmatched. The CDR3, as DNA: TGTGCCAGCAGCCAAAACCGACAGGGGGCCTACGAGCAGTACTTC. Translating it yields CASSQNRQGAYEQYF.

The rearrangement joins TRBV27 to TRBJ2-5, with 8 nucleotides matching TRBD2. Germline V lookup: CDR1 MNHEY, CDR2 SMNVEV (reference sequence). V shed 6 bases, J shed 1 base, and the junction held 4 bases outside the gene matches. The CDR3 is 14 amino acids. The DNA of the CDR3 is TGTGCCAGCAGCCGCACTAGCGGCCAAGAGACCCAGTACTTC. It is translated as CASSRTSGQETQYF.

V is TRBV28 and J is TRBJ1-4; D is ambiguous. Germline CDR1 is MDHEN and CDR2 is SYDVKM. V dropped 10 bases and J dropped 12 bases, with 24 bases sitting between them. The CDR3 extends over 14 amino acids. The DNA for the CDR3 is TGTGCCACAAGCTCAGGAGGCGGATGGTCGGAACTGTTTTTT. Its protein product is CATSSGGGWSELFF. The entire variable domain, with the rest obtained from reference TRBV28 and TRBJ1-4, is as follows: DVKVTQSSRYLVKRTGEKVFLECVQDMDHENMFWYRQDPGLGLRLIYFSYDVKMKEKGDIPEGYSVSREKKERFSLILESASTNQTSMYLCATSSGGGWSELFFGSGTQLSVL.

This chain connects TRBV6-4 to TRBJ2-5; 8 nucleotides agree with TRBD2. Germline V gives CDR1 MRHNA, CDR2 SNTAGT. V dropped 0 bases and J dropped 4; count of bases not matched to a gene: 19. This CDR3 region has 20 residues. The CDR3 here is CASSDSTAGGPTLWGETQYF. The CDR3 DNA reads as TGTGCCAGCAGTGACTCCACGGCGGGAGGCCCTACACTCTGGGGAGAGACCCAGTACTTC.

The CDR3 here is CASSIGPGSNQPQHF. DNA of the CDR3: TGTGCCAGTAGTATAGGCCCGGGAAGCAATCAGCCCCAGCATTTT. The chain couples TRBV19 to TRBJ1-5, with unresolved D. This CDR3 contains 15 residues. V was cut by 1 base and J by 1 base, with 8 bases left in between. The germline gives CDR1 LNHDA, CDR2 SQIVND (reference sequence).

The J gene is TRBJ2-7, the V gene TRBV27; maybe TRBD2 (5 bases). With 6 bases removed from V and 1 base from J, the gap between germline ends came to 10 bases. CDR3 length: 13 residues. The germline CDR1 and CDR2 sequences are MNHEY and SMNVEV (reference sequence). In DNA, the CDR3 is TGTGCCAGCAGGAGTAGCGAATCCTACGAGCAGTACTTC. Protein product: CASRSSESYEQYF.

This chain joins TRBV3-1 (or the pseudogene TRBV3-2) and TRBJ1-3; D is uncertain. The germline CDR1 and CDR2 sequences are LGHDT and YNNKEL (reference sequence). The V end was cut by 1 base, the J end by 4 bases, with 11 bases between. The CDR3 length is 15 residues. CDR3 nucleotide sequence: TGTGCCAGCAGCCAAGCCGGAGACGTGGGAAACACCATATATTTT. Protein product: CASSQAGDVGNTIYF.